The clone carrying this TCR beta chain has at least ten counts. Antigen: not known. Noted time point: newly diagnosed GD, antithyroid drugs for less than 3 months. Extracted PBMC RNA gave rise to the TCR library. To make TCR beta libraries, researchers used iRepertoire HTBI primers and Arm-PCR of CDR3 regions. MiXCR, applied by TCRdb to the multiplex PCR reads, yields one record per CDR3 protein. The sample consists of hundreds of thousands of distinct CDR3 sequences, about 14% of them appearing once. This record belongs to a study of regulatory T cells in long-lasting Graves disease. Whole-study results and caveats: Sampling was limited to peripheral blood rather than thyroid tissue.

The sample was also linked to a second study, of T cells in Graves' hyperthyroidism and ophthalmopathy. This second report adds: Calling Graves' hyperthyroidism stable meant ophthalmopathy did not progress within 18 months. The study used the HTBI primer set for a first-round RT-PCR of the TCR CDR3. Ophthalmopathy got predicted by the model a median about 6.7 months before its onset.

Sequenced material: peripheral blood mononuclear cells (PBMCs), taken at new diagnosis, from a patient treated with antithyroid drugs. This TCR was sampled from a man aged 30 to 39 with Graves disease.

The CDR3 DNA reads TGTGCCAGCAGCCCAGACCCGACAATTAGACAGCCCCAGCATTTT. Protein sequence: CASSPDPTIRQPQHF. This chain links TRBV9 with TRBJ1-5; D gene ambiguous. The CDR3 runs to 15 residues. V was shortened by 4 bases and J by 7 bases, with 18 bases between the two germline ends. Germline lookup yields CDR1 SGDLS and CDR2 YYNGEE.